One sample yielded the 20 T cell receptor beta chains listed below, sequenced in a study of blood T cells in healthy people across ages. Primers used in a second PCR of about 6 to 11 cycles were a sample-barcoded 5' primer and a J-beta primer mix. TCRdb processed the 5' RACE reads anew with MiXCR; each CDR3 protein has one entry. The table has about 1.4 million distinct CDR3 sequences, almost 60% seen once; the top ten hold over 5%. Sequenced material: blood. The receptor source for this set is a man aged 18 to 30 in good health.

This clonotype was seen once. The gene calls are TRBV7-2 and TRBJ2-2; D unclear. The CDR3 loop spans 16 amino acids. The V and J ends lost 2 bases and 0 bases respectively, with 10 bases between them. Per the germline V gene, CDR1 is SGHTA and CDR2 is FQGNSA. The CDR3 DNA sequence: TGTGCCAGCAGCTTAATGGCACCTTCGAACACCGGGGAGCTGTTTTTT. This gives the protein CASSLMAPSNTGELFF.

J is TRBJ1-1 and V is TRBV12-3 or TRBV12-4, with 10 nucleotides matching TRBD1. Germline trimming cut 3 bases from V and 4 bases from J; bases unmatched to any gene: 2. CDR3 length: 14 amino acids. The chain's CDR3 is CASSFGTGATEAFF. The CDR3 DNA reads TGTGCCAGCAGTTTTGGGACAGGGGCCACTGAAGCTTTCTTT.

In this sample, this clonotype turned up many times. This sequence joins TRBV7-6 and TRBJ2-2; 12 bases align to TRBD2. The J segment lost 3 bases and the V segment lost 5 bases, leaving 7 bases of the junction unmatched. CDR1 is SGHVS and CDR2 is FNYEAQ in the germline V gene. CDR3 length: 17 residues. CDR3 sequence reads: CASSPELAGGYTGELFF. DNA for the CDR3: TGTGCCAGCAGCCCGGAACTAGCGGGGGGATACACCGGGGAGCTGTTTTTT.

In this sample, this clonotype turned up once. A junction boundary mismatches the germline segment, possibly from a read error. The CDR3 DNA follows: TGTGCCAGCAGTGACTCGATGGGTAGCGCCGAGCAGTACTTC. It translates to CASSDSMGSAEQYF. V is TRBV6-6 and J is TRBJ2-7; perhaps TRBD2 as D (5 bases). The germline gives CDR1 MNHNY, CDR2 SVGAGI (reference sequence). There are 14 residues in the CDR3.

CDR3 loop: CAISAGAKPSGANVLTF. Written as DNA, the CDR3 is TGTGCCATCAGTGCGGGAGCCAAACCCTCTGGGGCCAACGTCCTGACTTTC. The chain uses TRBV10-3 and TRBJ2-6; possibly TRBD2 for D (6 bases). V lost 4 bases and J 0 bases, leaving 13 bases between the germline ends. This CDR3 comprises 17 residues. Germline V CDR1 and CDR2: ENHRY, SYGVKD.

In its sample, this clonotype was seen once. The genes are TRBV27 and TRBJ1-1, with D unresolved. Germline CDR1 and CDR2: MNHEY and SMNVEV (reference sequence). V shed 8 bases and J shed 1 base, with 11 bases lying between them. The CDR3 covers 13 residues. The CDR3 DNA follows: TGTGCCAGCGCCCCGGAGGGGAACACTGAAGCTTTCTTT. Encoded protein: CASAPEGNTEAFF.

The chain employs TRBV5-1 and TRBJ2-2; maybe TRBD1 (5 bases). Germline V gene lookup returns CDR1 SGHRS and CDR2 YFSETQ. The V and J ends lost 2 bases and 6 bases respectively, with 8 bases between them. The CDR3 spans 13 residues. CDR3 sequence: CASSFRVSGELFF. The CDR3, as DNA: TGCGCCAGCAGCTTCAGGGTTTCCGGGGAGCTGTTTTTT. Filled out from reference TRBV5-1 and TRBJ2-2, the complete variable domain reads KAGVTQTPRYLIKTRGQQVTLSCSPISGHRSVSWYQQTPGQGLQFLFEYFSETQRNKGNFPGRFSGRQFSNSRSEMNVSTLELGDSALYLCASSFRVSGELFFGEGSRLTVL.

The chain carries TRBV7-8 and TRBJ1-2; D might be TRBD1 (6 bases). The CDR3 covers 14 residues. Trimming shortened V by 2 bases and J by 4 bases, and 11 bases separated the two germline ends. Germline-derived CDR1 and CDR2 are SGHVS and FQNEAQ. CDR3 in amino acids: CASSLSGASYGYTF. CDR3 DNA: TGTGCCAGCAGCTTATCAGGGGCTAGCTATGGCTACACCTTC. Looking up the rest from reference TRBV7-8 and TRBJ1-2 gives the full variable domain: GAGVSQSPRYKVAKRGQDVALRCDPISGHVSLFWYQQALGQGPEFLTYFQNEAQLDKSGLPSDRFFAERPEGSVSTLKIQRTQQEDSAVYLCASSLSGASYGYTFGSGTRLTVV.

This clonotype has only a few counts. The CDR3 loop is CASSLAGLPLGETQYF. The CDR3 DNA follows: TGTGCCAGCAGTTTGGCTGGTCTCCCCCTCGGAGAGACCCAGTACTTC. The chain recombines TRBV12-3 or TRBV12-4 with TRBJ2-5; D is ambiguous. This CDR3 is 16 amino acids long. The V gene lost 3 bases and the J gene lost 4 bases, with 18 bases spanning the gap.

The V and J genes are TRBV25-1 and TRBJ2-7, with TRBD1 matching over 7 bases. This CDR3 comprises 14 residues. In germline, CDR1 is MGHDK, CDR2 SYGVNS. Trimming removed 6 bases from V and 3 bases from J; junction bases left unmatched: 8. In nucleotides, the CDR3 is TGTGCCAGCAGGGGAAGGGGGCCCAACTACGAGCAGTACTTC. Its translation: CASRGRGPNYEQYF.

The chain employs TRBV10-3 and TRBJ2-7; 9 bases map to TRBD1. The CDR3 runs 17 residues. The ends lost 4 bases at V and 3 bases at J; junction bases unmatched: 13. Germline V lookup: CDR1 ENHRY, CDR2 SYGVKD. For the CDR3, the DNA is TGTGCCATCAGTGGGACCGGGTCTTGGACAGGGGACTACGAGCAGTACTTC. Translating gives CAISGTGSWTGDYEQYF.

The rearrangement joins TRBV9 to TRBJ1-6, with D perhaps matching TRBD1 (5 bases). Germline V CDR1 and CDR2: SGDLS, YYNGEE. V was clipped by 1 base and J by 7 bases, with 18 bases between them. This CDR3 region has 17 residues. The CDR3 sequence: CASSVSGAAQGNSPLHF. Here the CDR3 DNA reads TGTGCCAGCAGCGTATCCGGGGCCGCCCAGGGCAATTCACCCCTCCACTTT.

This clonotype showed up just once. The J gene is TRBJ2-3, the V gene TRBV15, with TRBD1 matching 9 bases. The CDR3 length is 15 residues. Germline lookup yields CDR1 LNHNV and CDR2 YYDKDF (reference sequence). The trim removed 3 bases at V and 3 bases at J, leaving 4 bases unmatched. CDR3 sequence: CATSRGQGDTDTQYF. In DNA form, the CDR3 reads TGTGCCACCAGCAGGGGACAGGGAGATACAGATACGCAGTATTTT.

This clonotype appeared a single time. The chain links TRBV5-5 to TRBJ2-1, with D hard to call. CDR1 and CDR2 from the germline V gene are SGHKS and YYEKEE (reference sequence). Deletions cut 4 bases from V and 1 base from J, with 21 bases between. The CDR3 is made up of 18 amino acids. The CDR3 protein is CASSRRAETTTSYNEQFF. CDR3 DNA: TGTGCCAGCAGCCGTCGGGCGGAGACAACTACTTCCTACAATGAGCAGTTCTTC.

V and J are TRBV18 and TRBJ2-5, with D possibly TRBD1 on 5 matching bases. CDR3 length equals 15 residues. CDR1 KGHSH and CDR2 LQKENI come from the germline V gene. The V gene lost 3 bases and the J gene lost 1 base, with 12 bases spanning the gap. Here the CDR3 reads CASSPERGAQETQYF. CDR3 DNA: TGTGCCAGCTCACCGGAAAGGGGTGCCCAAGAGACCCAGTACTTC.

The chain couples TRBV7-9 to TRBJ1-4; D possibly corresponds to TRBD1 (5 bases). The germline V and J ends were trimmed by 7 bases and 8 bases, with 11 bases remaining between them. CDR1 SEHNR and CDR2 FQNEAQ come from the germline V gene (reference sequence). The CDR3 spans 12 residues. CDR3 region: CASTLGGEKLFF. The CDR3 DNA is TGTGCCAGCACCCTCGGGGGGGAAAAACTGTTTTTT.

In this sample, this clonotype turned up a few times. The rearrangement links TRBV5-6 to TRBJ1-5, with 10 bases that match TRBD1. CDR3 size: 17 residues. V shed 2 bases and J 3 bases; nucleotides not matched to a gene: 8. CDR1 is SGHDT, CDR2 YYEEEE, per germline. In DNA, the CDR3 is TGTGCCAGCAGCTTCGGGACAGGGGATGGGGCCAATCAGCCCCAGCATTTT. Protein product: CASSFGTGDGANQPQHF.

This clonotype turned up a few times. The chain uses TRBV20-1 and TRBJ1-4; unclear D gene. CDR1 DFQATT and CDR2 SNEGSKA come from the germline V gene (reference sequence). CDR3 size: 12 residues. V shed 3 bases and J shed 7 bases, with 9 bases lying between them. CDR3 loop: CSARGMGEKLFF. The CDR3 DNA is TGCAGTGCTAGGGGAATGGGTGAAAAACTGTTTTTT.

In its sample, this clonotype was seen a few times. The chain is built from TRBV15 and TRBJ2-1, with no clear D. Germline V lookup: CDR1 LNHNV, CDR2 YYDKDF (reference sequence). V was pared by 1 base and J by 6 bases, with 4 bases between. This CDR3 is built from 12 residues. The CDR3 region is CATSRVVNEQFF. CDR3 coding DNA: TGTGCCACCAGCAGAGTTGTCAATGAGCAGTTCTTC.

The chain couples TRBV2 to TRBJ2-2, with 7 bases aligning to TRBD2. V was clipped by 7 bases and J by 6 bases; unmatched bases: 5. The CDR3 spans 13 residues. Germline CDR1 SNHLY, CDR2 FYNNEI. The CDR3 sequence is CASTATSPGELFF. The CDR3 region has the DNA TGTGCCAGCACGGCGACTAGCCCCGGGGAGCTGTTTTTT. Complete variable domain (other parts from reference TRBV2 and TRBJ2-2): EPEVTQTPSHQVTQMGQEVILRCVPISNHLYFYWYRQILGQKVEFLVSFYNNEISEKSEIFDDQFSVERPDGSNFTLKIRSTKLEDSAMYFCASTATSPGELFFGEGSRLTVL.